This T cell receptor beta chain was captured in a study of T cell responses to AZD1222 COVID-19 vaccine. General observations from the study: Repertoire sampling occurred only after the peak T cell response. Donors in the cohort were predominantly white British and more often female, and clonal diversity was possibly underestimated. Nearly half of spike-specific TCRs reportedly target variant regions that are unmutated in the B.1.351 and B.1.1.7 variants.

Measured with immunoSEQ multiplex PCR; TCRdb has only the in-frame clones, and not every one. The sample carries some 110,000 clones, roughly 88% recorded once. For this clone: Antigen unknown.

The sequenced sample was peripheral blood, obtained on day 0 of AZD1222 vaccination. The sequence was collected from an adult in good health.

CDR3 residues: CASGTSTGELFF. Written as DNA, the CDR3 is TGCGCCAGCGGGACTTCCACCGGGGAGCTGTTTTTT. V gene TRBV10-1 combines with J gene TRBJ2-2; TRBD2 might be the D (6 bases). CDR3 length: 12 residues. V was trimmed by 8 bases and J by 4 bases, leaving 8 bases between them. CDR1 is WNHNN and CDR2 is SYGVQD in the germline V gene (reference sequence).